The clone carrying this T cell receptor beta chain appeared many times. What it recognizes is unknown. The CDR3 contains 12 residues. Germline lookup yields CDR1 SGHRS and CDR2 YFSETQ. Trimming cost V 2 bases and J 5 bases, with 8 bases left between them. Via MiXCR, TCRdb re-called the 5' RACE reads, giving one row per CDR3 protein. This sample has 25,000 to 35,000 distinct CDR3 sequences; around 7% occur once, and the top ten carry approximately 14%. The data derive from a study of T-cell memory formation after mild COVID-19. Study-level information: Largely donor-specific TCR clusters were found.

Overall study findings and caveats: Chiefly within CM and EM were the contracting CD4+ clones; CD8+ ones were within EMRA. Cross-reactive memory apparently joined, as some responding clones appeared in pre-infection memory.

The clonotype originates from an adult woman who had mild COVID-19 (a few samples of this study predate the infection). Cell type and time point are not known. Specimen: PBMCs or a T cell subset sorted from them (not recorded which). The chain couples TRBV5-1 to TRBJ2-7; D is unclear. DNA of the CDR3: TGCGCCAGCAGCTTTGGGTCCGACGAGCAGTACTTC. It specifies CASSFGSDEQYF. The complete variable domain, with remaining parts taken from reference TRBV5-1 and TRBJ2-7, reads KAGVTQTPRYLIKTRGQQVTLSCSPISGHRSVSWYQQTPGQGLQFLFEYFSETQRNKGNFPGRFSGRQFSNSRSEMNVSTLELGDSALYLCASSFGSDEQYFGPGTRLTVT.